This entry describes one T cell receptor beta chain. The antigen remains unidentified. Method: immunoSEQ multiplex PCR; TCRdb's copy keeps in-frame clones and lacks some. The data show approximately 30,000 clones, roughly 83% seen once. This sample was included in a study of memory B cells and T cells in multiple sclerosis. Study-wide findings and caveats: Normalization was needed because clone-set size differences affected shared clonotype counts.

Stimulus-free culture yielded autoproliferating CFSE-dim and non-proliferating CFSE-high T cells, each sequenced separately. 40 million to 50 million CFSE-labeled PBMCs were cultured less than eight days unstimulated, then replicate wells were pooled. CFSE at roughly 0.51 uM labeled the PBMCs, which were then cultured unstimulated. The ends were cut back, 5 bases at V and 3 bases at J, with 9 bases in the middle. The CDR3 covers 13 residues. Germline-derived CDR1 and CDR2 are MDHEN and SYDVKM. The receptor's source is a human donor with multiple sclerosis. The chain joins TRBV28 to TRBJ2-3, with a weak D call TRBD1 (6 bases). Source material: PBMCs from blood kept in culture. The CDR3 spells CASSRDMTDTQYF. Here the CDR3 DNA reads TGTGCCAGCAGTAGGGACATGACAGATACGCAGTATTTT.